One and the same sample provided the 8 T cell receptor beta chains below, sequenced in a study of identical twins. TCRdb reanalysed the 5' RACE reads using MiXCR and keeps one entry per CDR3 protein. The sample includes approximately 670,000 distinct CDR3 sequences, roughly 6.2% seen only once; the top ten take approximately 1.6%. What was sequenced was naive T cells sorted from blood. The source of these receptors is a man aged 18 to 35 in good health.

This sequence joins TRBV5-1 and TRBJ2-5, with TRBD2 as a possible D gene (5 bases). Germline V CDR1 and CDR2: SGHRS, YFSETQ. This CDR3 has 16 residues. With 1 base removed from V and 2 bases from J, the gap between germline ends came to 15 bases. CDR3 loop: CASSLRTGGQQETQYF. Here the CDR3 DNA reads TGCGCCAGCAGCTTGCGTACTGGCGGGCAACAAGAGACCCAGTACTTC.

This clonotype was picked up many times. This chain joins TRBV6-5 and TRBJ2-5; 7 bases align to TRBD1. The CDR3 sequence is 14 residues long. Per the germline V gene, CDR1 is MNHEY and CDR2 is SVGAGI. J gave up 5 bases and V 2 bases, and 5 bases lay outside the gene matches. CDR3 sequence (DNA): TGTGCCAGCAGTTACACCGGGACAGCTGAGACCCAGTACTTC. It translates to CASSYTGTAETQYF.

At least ten counts were recorded for this clonotype. The V call is TRBV29-1, the J call TRBJ2-1; D perhaps matches TRBD2 (5 bases). CDR3 length: 12 residues. CDR1 is SQVTM, CDR2 ANQGSEA, per germline. The germline V and J ends were trimmed by 4 bases and 7 bases, with 11 bases remaining between them. Here the CDR3 reads CSVGSSANEQFF. The CDR3 DNA reads TGCAGCGTTGGTAGTAGCGCGAATGAGCAGTTCTTC.

The table lists this clonotype with many counts. CDR3 region: CASSLMDLGGTEAFF. DNA of the CDR3: TGTGCCAGCAGCTTGATGGATTTGGGCGGCACTGAAGCTTTCTTT. V is TRBV11-2 and J is TRBJ1-1, with D hard to call. The CDR3 extends over 15 amino acids. The V end was cut by 3 bases, the J end by 4 bases, with 15 bases between. Germline V gene data show CDR1 as SGHAT and CDR2 as FQNNGV.

There are a few counts of this clonotype. This chain links TRBV6-4 with TRBJ1-2; tentative D call: TRBD1 (6 bases). V was cut by 8 bases and J by 7 bases, with 17 bases left in between. The CDR3 has 13 amino acids. CDR1 is MRHNA and CDR2 is SNTAGT in the germline V gene. DNA of the CDR3: TGTGCCAGCCGGGGGGGCGGCGCAGGTGGCTACACCTTC. Translation: CASRGGGAGGYTF.

This clonotype was seen at least ten times. The chain is built from TRBV9 and TRBJ2-7; tentatively, D is TRBD1 or TRBD2 (5 bases each). Germline CDR1 is SGDLS and CDR2 is YYNGEE. V was clipped by 0 bases and J by 4 bases, with 11 bases between them. This CDR3 is built from 14 residues. The CDR3 protein is CASSVGSGPYEQYF. The CDR3 DNA reads as TGTGCCAGCAGCGTAGGGTCGGGACCTTACGAGCAGTACTTC.

V usage is TRBV12-3 or TRBV12-4 and J usage is TRBJ2-7; TRBD2 might be the D (5 bases). Trimming left V 4 bases short and J 3 bases short, with 19 bases between. CDR3 length: 16 residues. CDR3 in DNA: TGTGCCAGCAGTTACGGCGGGCCCCAAAGGAGCTACGAGCAGTACTTC. This sequence encodes CASSYGGPQRSYEQYF.

The sample holds many counts of this clonotype. The chain employs TRBV29-1 and TRBJ2-5; the match to TRBD2 covers 11 bases. The CDR3 sequence is 15 residues long. Trimming took 6 bases from V and 3 from J; bases not matched to a gene: 9. CDR1 is SQVTM and CDR2 is ANQGSEA in the germline V gene. CDR3 sequence reads: CSVPPGLADKETQYF. CDR3 bases: TGCAGCGTGCCCCCGGGACTAGCGGACAAAGAGACCCAGTACTTC. Full variable domain (remainder filled in from reference TRBV29-1 and TRBJ2-5): SAVISQKPSRDICQRGTSLTIQCQVDSQVTMMFWYRQQPGQSLTLIATANQGSEATYESGFVIDKFPISRPNLTFSTLTVSNMSPEDSSIYLCSVPPGLADKETQYFGPGTRLLVL.